The TCR beta chain under discussion was sequenced for a study of blood T cell repertoires in COVID-19. Sequencing used immunoSEQ multiplex PCR; TCRdb keeps in-frame clones, though not all of them. The table lists roughly 520,000 clones, roughly 90% of them singletons. CDR1 is LNHDA and CDR2 is SQIVND in the germline V gene (reference sequence). The CDR3 has 16 residues. The V and J ends lost 5 bases and 4 bases respectively, with 17 bases between them. The V gene is TRBV19, the J gene TRBJ1-4; D remains ambiguous. This receptor was taken from a middle-aged woman who had recovered from COVID-19. Material: PBMCs or T cells enriched from blood (not recorded which). The CDR3: CASSPRPGEFNEKLFF. The CDR3 DNA sequence: TGTGCCAGTAGTCCCCGCCCGGGAGAATTTAATGAAAAACTGTTTTTT.